This T cell receptor beta chain was documented in a study of cytomegalovirus exposure and HLA in healthy donors. Study-wide results and limits: A later analysis showed HLA-associated TCR beta chains outstripping equally common others in clonal expansion. Exclusion applied to some V segments, including TRBV6-2 and TRBV6-3, as they were indistinguishable. With further analysis later on, most CMV-associated TCR beta chains appeared HLA-restricted.

In the PCR, 60 Vbeta and 13 Jbeta primers were used. Assay: immunoSEQ multiplex PCR; the TCRdb copy retains only in-frame clones and omits some. This sample carries 100,000 to 150,000 clones, around four fifths of them seen once, and the ten largest clones take roughly 1.5%. The CDR3 runs to 14 residues. CDR1 and CDR2 (germline): MNHNS, SASEGT. V lost 6 bases to trimming and J lost 2 bases, with 13 bases between them. Comment on this clone: Its antigen is still unknown.

Sequencing was done on a sample of PBMCs. The TCR was taken from a female donor in good health and CMV-seronegative. The rearrangement links TRBV6-1 to TRBJ1-2; tentatively, D is TRBD1 (6 bases). The CDR3 reads CASREPDRNYGYTF. CDR3 nucleotide sequence: TGTGCCAGCAGGGAACCCGACAGGAACTATGGCTACACCTTC.